The rows below give T cell receptor beta chains drawn from one sample of a study of identical twins. From the 5' RACE reads, TCRdb called clonotypes with MiXCR, one entry per CDR3 protein. The sample has about 530,000 distinct CDR3 sequences, 20% to 25% seen once; the top ten hold approximately 0.48%. This sample also belongs to another study, concerning yellow fever vaccine responses in identical twins.

What was sequenced was CD4+ T cells sorted from blood. These receptors all stem from a woman under 30 in good health. CDR3s include the opening cysteine and the closing phenylalanine or tryptophan. The D gene is left open where the match is weak. Rows give clone size only sometimes, using once, few, many, or a class for an expanded clone.

V gene: TRBV27
clone size: few
D gene: NA
J gene: TRBJ2-6
CDR3 protein: CASSLFLGDSGANVLTF
CDR3 DNA: TGTGCCAGCAGTTTATTCTTGGGGGACTCTGGGGCCAACGTCCTGACTTTC

V gene: TRBV18
clone size: NA
D gene: NA
J gene: TRBJ2-2
CDR3 protein: CASSPLFSGLNTGELFF
CDR3 DNA: TGTGCCAGCTCACCCCTTTTTAGCGGACTGAACACCGGGGAGCTGTTTTTT

V gene: TRBV9
clone size: NA
D gene: TRBD1
J gene: TRBJ2-5
CDR3 protein: CASSVGETGIETQYF
CDR3 DNA: TGTGCCAGCAGCGTAGGGGAGACAGGGATCGAGACCCAGTACTTC

V gene: TRBV10-3
clone size: NA
D gene: NA
J gene: TRBJ2-5
CDR3 protein: CAITEGPGRETQYF
CDR3 DNA: TGTGCCATCACCGAGGGGCCAGGGAGGGAGACCCAGTACTTC

V gene: TRBV24-1
clone size: few
D gene: NA
J gene: TRBJ1-5
CDR3 protein: CATSDFGTPQHF
CDR3 DNA: TGTGCCACCAGTGATTTTGGAACACCCCAGCATTTT

V gene: TRBV27
clone size: NA
D gene: TRBD1
J gene: TRBJ2-5
CDR3 protein: CASSQQGIETQYF
CDR3 DNA: TGTGCCAGCAGTCAACAGGGGATAGAGACCCAGTACTTC

V gene: TRBV10-3
clone size: few
D gene: TRBD1
J gene: TRBJ2-5
CDR3 protein: CAIRRGQGPVGETQYF
CDR3 DNA: TGTGCCATCAGGAGGGGACAGGGGCCGGTAGGAGAGACCCAGTACTTC

V gene: TRBV12-5
clone size: few
D gene: NA
J gene: TRBJ2-1
CDR3 protein: CASRGAIAYNEQFF
CDR3 DNA: TGTGCTAGTAGAGGAGCGATCGCCTACAATGAGCAGTTCTTC

V gene: TRBV12-3/TRBV12-4
clone size: few
D gene: TRBD2
J gene: TRBJ2-7
CDR3 protein: CASSLSGLAGGSYEQYF
CDR3 DNA: TGTGCCAGCAGTTTATCCGGACTAGCGGGGGGGTCCTACGAGCAGTACTTC

V gene: TRBV3-1
clone size: NA
D gene: NA
J gene: TRBJ1-5
CDR3 protein: CASSRGRISNQPQHF
CDR3 DNA: TGTGCCAGCAGTAGGGGACGTATTAGCAATCAGCCCCAGCATTTT

V gene: TRBV5-1
clone size: NA
D gene: NA
J gene: TRBJ2-1
CDR3 protein: CASSPFLPADEQFF
CDR3 DNA: TGCGCCAGCAGCCCCTTTTTGCCGGCCGATGAGCAGTTCTTC

V gene: TRBV10-3
clone size: NA
D gene: NA
J gene: TRBJ2-3
CDR3 protein: CAISSHLRGMGGTDTQYF
CDR3 DNA: TGTGCCATCAGTTCCCACCTGCGAGGGATGGGCGGCACAGATACGCAGTATTTT

V gene: TRBV6-5
clone size: few
D gene: TRBD1
J gene: TRBJ2-7
CDR3 protein: CASSYPGQGAYEQYF
CDR3 DNA: TGTGCCAGCAGTTACCCGGGACAGGGGGCCTACGAGCAGTACTTC

V gene: TRBV20-1
clone size: few
D gene: NA
J gene: TRBJ2-3
CDR3 protein: CSASSGVTSLTDTQYF
CDR3 DNA: TGCAGTGCTAGTTCAGGAGTTACTAGCCTCACAGATACGCAGTATTTT

V gene: TRBV29-1
clone size: few
D gene: NA
J gene: TRBJ2-7
CDR3 protein: CSVGAYGEQYF
CDR3 DNA: TGCAGCGTTGGGGCCTATGGGGAGCAGTACTTC

V gene: TRBV10-1
clone size: few
D gene: NA
J gene: TRBJ2-7
CDR3 protein: CASSDLDNPYEQYF
CDR3 DNA: TGCGCCAGCAGTGACTTGGACAACCCATACGAGCAGTACTTC

V gene: TRBV3-1
clone size: NA
D gene: TRBD1
J gene: TRBJ2-1
CDR3 protein: CASSYRGNYNEQFF
CDR3 DNA: TGTGCCAGCAGCTACAGGGGGAACTACAATGAGCAGTTCTTC

V gene: TRBV20-1
clone size: NA
D gene: NA
J gene: TRBJ1-1
CDR3 protein: CSARAETGNTEAFF
CDR3 DNA: TGCAGTGCTAGAGCCGAGACAGGGAACACTGAAGCTTTCTTT

V gene: TRBV5-1
clone size: many
D gene: NA
J gene: TRBJ2-3
CDR3 protein: CASSLVPGSGTDTQYF
CDR3 DNA: TGCGCCAGCAGCTTGGTTCCAGGGTCAGGCACAGATACGCAGTATTTT

V gene: TRBV6-1
clone size: once
D gene: NA
J gene: TRBJ1-2
CDR3 protein: CASTLGAAYGYTF
CDR3 DNA: TGTGCCAGCACCCTCGGGGCAGCTTATGGCTACACCTTC

V gene: TRBV20-1
clone size: many
D gene: NA
J gene: TRBJ2-1
CDR3 protein: CSASYGSSYNEQFF
CDR3 DNA: TGCAGTGCTTCGTACGGGAGCTCCTACAATGAGCAGTTCTTC

V gene: TRBV20-1
clone size: few
D gene: TRBD2
J gene: TRBJ2-1
CDR3 protein: CSASAGLAEYNEQFF
CDR3 DNA: TGCAGTGCTAGTGCGGGACTAGCGGAATACAATGAGCAGTTCTTC

V gene: TRBV29-1
clone size: NA
D gene: NA
J gene: TRBJ2-3
CDR3 protein: CSVVGSLDTQYF
CDR3 DNA: TGCAGCGTTGTCGGGTCCCTAGATACGCAGTATTTT

V gene: TRBV29-1
clone size: few
D gene: TRBD2
J gene: TRBJ2-2
CDR3 protein: CSVGTSGNTGELFF
CDR3 DNA: TGCAGCGTCGGGACTAGCGGGAACACCGGGGAGCTGTTTTTT

V gene: TRBV5-1
clone size: NA
D gene: NA
J gene: TRBJ2-3
CDR3 protein: CASRPQQGTDTQYF
CDR3 DNA: TGCGCCAGCAGACCCCAACAGGGCACAGATACGCAGTATTTT

V gene: TRBV11-2
clone size: NA
D gene: TRBD1
J gene: TRBJ2-7
CDR3 protein: CASRGMTGKAYEQYF
CDR3 DNA: TGTGCCAGCAGGGGTATGACAGGGAAAGCCTACGAGCAGTACTTC

V gene: TRBV7-9
clone size: many
D gene: NA
J gene: TRBJ2-3
CDR3 protein: CASSPRGTDTQYF
CDR3 DNA: TGTGCCAGCAGCCCCAGGGGCACAGATACGCAGTATTTT

V gene: TRBV7-9
clone size: few
D gene: NA
J gene: TRBJ1-3
CDR3 protein: CASSPRQGGGNTIYF
CDR3 DNA: TGTGCCAGCAGCCCCCGGCAGGGAGGCGGAAACACCATATATTTT

V gene: TRBV5-1
clone size: few
D gene: NA
J gene: TRBJ1-4
CDR3 protein: CASSLERPGPGEKLFF
CDR3 DNA: TGCGCCAGCAGCTTGGAGAGGCCGGGGCCCGGTGAAAAACTGTTTTTT

V gene: TRBV6-1
clone size: few
D gene: NA
J gene: TRBJ1-3
CDR3 protein: CASTLGTTSGNTIYF
CDR3 DNA: TGTGCCAGCACTCTCGGGACAACTTCTGGAAACACCATATATTTT

V gene: TRBV12-3/TRBV12-4
clone size: few
D gene: TRBD1
J gene: TRBJ1-6
CDR3 protein: CASRPTGGGGSPLHF
CDR3 DNA: TGTGCCAGCAGACCGACAGGGGGCGGTGGTTCACCCCTCCACTTT

V gene: TRBV7-9
clone size: few
D gene: NA
J gene: TRBJ2-3
CDR3 protein: CASKIADTQYF
CDR3 DNA: TGTGCCAGTAAAATTGCAGATACGCAGTATTTT

V gene: TRBV7-3
clone size: few
D gene: NA
J gene: TRBJ2-3
CDR3 protein: CASSPGGGSDTQYF
CDR3 DNA: TGTGCCAGCAGCCCGGGTGGGGGTTCCGATACGCAGTATTTT

V gene: TRBV20-1
clone size: NA
D gene: TRBD2
J gene: TRBJ2-3
CDR3 protein: CSARSLAGDTQYF
CDR3 DNA: TGCAGTGCTAGGTCCCTAGCGGGAGATACGCAGTATTTT

V gene: TRBV18
clone size: few
D gene: TRBD1
J gene: TRBJ2-5
CDR3 protein: CASSPTGKETQYF
CDR3 DNA: TGTGCCAGCTCACCGACAGGGAAAGAGACCCAGTACTTC

V gene: TRBV20-1
clone size: few
D gene: NA
J gene: TRBJ1-2
CDR3 protein: CSARASLRYYGYTF
CDR3 DNA: TGCAGTGCTAGAGCTTCGCTTCGCTACTATGGCTACACCTTC

V gene: TRBV12-3/TRBV12-4
clone size: NA
D gene: NA
J gene: TRBJ2-3
CDR3 protein: CASSDPGLPSF
CDR3 DNA: TGTGCCAGCAGTGACCCGGGACTCCCATCTTTT

V gene: TRBV2
clone size: NA
D gene: NA
J gene: TRBJ2-2
CDR3 protein: CASRIANTGELFF
CDR3 DNA: TGTGCCAGCAGAATAGCGAACACCGGGGAGCTGTTTTTT

V gene: TRBV6-6
clone size: few
D gene: NA
J gene: TRBJ2-5
CDR3 protein: CASSYREWKTQYF
CDR3 DNA: TGTGCCAGCAGTTACAGGGAGTGGAAGACCCAGTACTTC

V gene: TRBV28
clone size: NA
D gene: NA
J gene: TRBJ2-7
CDR3 protein: CASSLGGSWNYEQYF
CDR3 DNA: TGTGCCAGCAGTCTTGGGGGGAGCTGGAATTACGAGCAGTACTTC

V gene: TRBV24-1
clone size: NA
D gene: TRBD2
J gene: TRBJ2-1
CDR3 protein: CATSDGLAGVNEQFF
CDR3 DNA: TGTGCCACCAGTGATGGACTAGCGGGAGTGAATGAGCAGTTCTTC

V gene: TRBV4-2
clone size: few
D gene: TRBD2
J gene: TRBJ2-1
CDR3 protein: CASSQAGTSVSYNEQFF
CDR3 DNA: TGTGCCAGCAGCCAAGCTGGGACTAGCGTCTCCTACAATGAGCAGTTCTTC

V gene: TRBV2
clone size: NA
D gene: NA
J gene: TRBJ2-3
CDR3 protein: CASSGSIADTQYF
CDR3 DNA: TGTGCCAGCAGCGGTAGCATCGCAGATACGCAGTATTTT